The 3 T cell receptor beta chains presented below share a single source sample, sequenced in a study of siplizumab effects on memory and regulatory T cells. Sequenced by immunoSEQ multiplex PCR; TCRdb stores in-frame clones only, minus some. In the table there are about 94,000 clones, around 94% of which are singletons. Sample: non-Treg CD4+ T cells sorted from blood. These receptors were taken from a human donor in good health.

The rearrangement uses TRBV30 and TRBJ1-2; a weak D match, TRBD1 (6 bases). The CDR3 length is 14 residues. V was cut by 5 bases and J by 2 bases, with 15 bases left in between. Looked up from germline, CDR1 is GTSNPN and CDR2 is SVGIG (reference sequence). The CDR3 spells CAWVGDNRNYGYTF. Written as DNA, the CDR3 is TGTGCCTGGGTGGGGGACAACAGGAACTATGGCTACACCTTC.

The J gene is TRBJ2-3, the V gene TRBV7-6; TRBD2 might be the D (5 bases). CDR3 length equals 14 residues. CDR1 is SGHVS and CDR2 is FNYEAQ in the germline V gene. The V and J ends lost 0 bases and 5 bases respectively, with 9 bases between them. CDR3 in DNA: TGTGCCAGCAGCTTAGCGCCGGGGTTAGATACGCAGTATTTT. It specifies CASSLAPGLDTQYF.

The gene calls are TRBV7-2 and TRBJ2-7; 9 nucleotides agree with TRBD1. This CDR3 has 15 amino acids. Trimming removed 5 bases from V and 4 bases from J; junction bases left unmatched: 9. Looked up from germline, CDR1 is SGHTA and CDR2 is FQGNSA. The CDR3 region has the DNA TGTGCCAGCAGCCTGACCCGGGACAGGGTGTACGAGCAGTACTTC. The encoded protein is CASSLTRDRVYEQYF.